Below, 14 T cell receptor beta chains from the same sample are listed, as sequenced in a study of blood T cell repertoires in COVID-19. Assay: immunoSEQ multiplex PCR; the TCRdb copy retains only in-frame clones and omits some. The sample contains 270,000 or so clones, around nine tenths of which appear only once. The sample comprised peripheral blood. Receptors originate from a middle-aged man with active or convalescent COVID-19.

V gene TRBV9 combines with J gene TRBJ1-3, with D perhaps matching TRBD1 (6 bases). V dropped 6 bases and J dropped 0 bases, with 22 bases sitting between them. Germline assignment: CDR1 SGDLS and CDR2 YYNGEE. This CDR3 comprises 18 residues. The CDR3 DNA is TGTGCCAGCACCCCGGGGGGGGCAAAGGGCCCCTCTGGAAACACCATATATTTT. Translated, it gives CASTPGGAKGPSGNTIYF.

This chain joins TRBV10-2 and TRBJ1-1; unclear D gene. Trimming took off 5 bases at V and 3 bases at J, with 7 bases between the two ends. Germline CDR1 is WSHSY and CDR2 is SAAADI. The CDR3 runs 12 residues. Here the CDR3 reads CASSIRYTEAFF. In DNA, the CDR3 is TGCGCCAGCAGTATCCGTTACACTGAAGCTTTCTTT.

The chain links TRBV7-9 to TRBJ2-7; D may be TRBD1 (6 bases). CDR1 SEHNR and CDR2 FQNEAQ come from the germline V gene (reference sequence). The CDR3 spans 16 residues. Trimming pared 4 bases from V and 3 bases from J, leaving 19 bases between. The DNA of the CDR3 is TGTGCCAGCAGCTCCAATCCGCGCAGGGGAATCTACGAGCAGTACTTC. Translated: CASSSNPRRGIYEQYF.

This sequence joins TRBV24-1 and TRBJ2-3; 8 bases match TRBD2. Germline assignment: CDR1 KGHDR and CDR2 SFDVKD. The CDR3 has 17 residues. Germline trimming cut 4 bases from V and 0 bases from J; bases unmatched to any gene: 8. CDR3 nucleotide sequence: TGTGCCACCAGTGACGCGGTGGCGGGAGGCAGCACAGATACGCAGTATTTT. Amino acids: CATSDAVAGGSTDTQYF.

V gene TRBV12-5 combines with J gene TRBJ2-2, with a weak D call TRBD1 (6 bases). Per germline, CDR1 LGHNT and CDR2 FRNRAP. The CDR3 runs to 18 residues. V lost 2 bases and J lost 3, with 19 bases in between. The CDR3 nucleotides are TGTGCTAGTGGTTTGACTCCAGACAGGCCCCCCGACACCGGGGAGCTGTTTTTT. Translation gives CASGLTPDRPPDTGELFF. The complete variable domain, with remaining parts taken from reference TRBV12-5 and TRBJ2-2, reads DARVTQTPRHKVTEMGQEVTMRCQPILGHNTVFWYRQTMMQGLELLAYFRNRAPLDDSGMPKDRFSAEMPDATLATLKIQPSEPRDSAVYFCASGLTPDRPPDTGELFFGEGSRLTVL.

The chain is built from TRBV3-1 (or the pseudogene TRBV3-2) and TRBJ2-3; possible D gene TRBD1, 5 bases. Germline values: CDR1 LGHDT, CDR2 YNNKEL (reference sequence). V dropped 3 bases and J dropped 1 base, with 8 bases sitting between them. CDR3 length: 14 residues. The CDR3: CASSHREGTDTQYF. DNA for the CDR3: TGTGCCAGCAGCCACAGGGAAGGCACAGATACGCAGTATTTT.

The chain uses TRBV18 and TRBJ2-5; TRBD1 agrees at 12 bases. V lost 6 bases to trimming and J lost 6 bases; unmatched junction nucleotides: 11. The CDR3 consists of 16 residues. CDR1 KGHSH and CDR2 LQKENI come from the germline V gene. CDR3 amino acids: CASSLMGQGADKTQYF. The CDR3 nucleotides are TGTGCCAGCTCCCTAATGGGACAGGGGGCTGACAAGACCCAGTACTTC.

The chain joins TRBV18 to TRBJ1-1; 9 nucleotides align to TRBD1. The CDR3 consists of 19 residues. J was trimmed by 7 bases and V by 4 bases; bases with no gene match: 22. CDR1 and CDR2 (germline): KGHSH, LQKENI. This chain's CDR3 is CASSQRLRDPDRGMDEAFF. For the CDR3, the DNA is TGTGCCAGCTCACAGCGGCTTCGGGACCCGGACAGGGGTATGGATGAAGCTTTCTTT.

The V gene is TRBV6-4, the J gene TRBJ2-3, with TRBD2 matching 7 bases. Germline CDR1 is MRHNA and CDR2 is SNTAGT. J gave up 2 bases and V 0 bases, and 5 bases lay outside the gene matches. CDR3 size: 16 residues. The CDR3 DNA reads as TGTGCCAGCAGTGACTCGAGCGGGAAACCCACAGATACGCAGTATTTT. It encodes CASSDSSGKPTDTQYF.

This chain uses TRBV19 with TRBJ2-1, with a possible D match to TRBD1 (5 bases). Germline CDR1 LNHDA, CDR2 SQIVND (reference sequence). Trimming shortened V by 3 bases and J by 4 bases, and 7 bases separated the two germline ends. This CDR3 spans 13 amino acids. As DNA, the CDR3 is TGTGCCAGTAGTATGGGGCGGTACAATGAGCAGTTCTTC. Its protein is CASSMGRYNEQFF.

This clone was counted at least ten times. Here the CDR3 DNA reads TGTGCCAGCAGTTTACAGGGGGCGCGATTGGGCTACACCTTC. It is translated as CASSLQGARLGYTF. V is TRBV28 and J is TRBJ1-2, with 8 bases that match TRBD1. The CDR3 covers 14 residues. Germline trimming cut 2 bases from V and 8 bases from J; bases unmatched to any gene: 7. From germline, CDR1 is MDHEN and CDR2 SYDVKM.

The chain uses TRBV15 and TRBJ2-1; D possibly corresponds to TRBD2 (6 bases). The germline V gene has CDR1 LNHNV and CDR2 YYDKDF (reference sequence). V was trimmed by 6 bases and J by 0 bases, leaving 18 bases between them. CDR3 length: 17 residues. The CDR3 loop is CATREWSGRGSYNEQFF. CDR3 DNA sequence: TGTGCCACCAGAGAATGGTCCGGGCGGGGCTCCTACAATGAGCAGTTCTTC.

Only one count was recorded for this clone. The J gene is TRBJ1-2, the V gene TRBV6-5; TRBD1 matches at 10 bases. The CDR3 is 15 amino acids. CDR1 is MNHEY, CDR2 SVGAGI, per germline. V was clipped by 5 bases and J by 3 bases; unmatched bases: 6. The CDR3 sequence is CASSLSGTGDYGYTF. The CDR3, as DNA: TGTGCCAGCAGTCTATCCGGGACAGGGGACTATGGCTACACCTTC.

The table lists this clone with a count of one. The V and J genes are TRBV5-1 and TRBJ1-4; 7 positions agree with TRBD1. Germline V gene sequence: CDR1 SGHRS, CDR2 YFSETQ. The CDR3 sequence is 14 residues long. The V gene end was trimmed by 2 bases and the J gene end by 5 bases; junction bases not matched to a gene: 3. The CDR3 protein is CASSFRGENEKLFF. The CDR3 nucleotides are TGCGCCAGCAGCTTCAGGGGGGAAAATGAAAAACTGTTTTTT.